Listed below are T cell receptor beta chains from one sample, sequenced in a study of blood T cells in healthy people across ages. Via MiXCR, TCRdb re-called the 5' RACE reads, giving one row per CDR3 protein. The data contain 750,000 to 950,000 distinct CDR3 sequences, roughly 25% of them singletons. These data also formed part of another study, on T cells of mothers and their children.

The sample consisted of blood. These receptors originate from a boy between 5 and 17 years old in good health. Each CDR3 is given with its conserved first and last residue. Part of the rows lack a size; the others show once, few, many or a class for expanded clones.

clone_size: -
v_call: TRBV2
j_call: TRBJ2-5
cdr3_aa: CASTPYGGSQETQYF

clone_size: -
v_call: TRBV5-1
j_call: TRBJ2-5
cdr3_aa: CASSLAIAGGNQETQYF

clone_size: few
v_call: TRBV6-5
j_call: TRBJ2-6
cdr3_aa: CASSPQSVANVLTF

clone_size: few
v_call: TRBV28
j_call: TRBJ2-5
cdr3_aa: CASSLRQKRAQYF

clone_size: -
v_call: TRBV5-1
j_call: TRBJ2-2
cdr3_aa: CASSGTKYTGELFF

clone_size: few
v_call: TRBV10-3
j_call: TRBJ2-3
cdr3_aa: CAISDGSDTQYF

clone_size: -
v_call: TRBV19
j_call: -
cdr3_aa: CASSIYGGLPGNEQFF

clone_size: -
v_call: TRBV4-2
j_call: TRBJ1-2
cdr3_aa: CASSQDLGIVFGYGYTF

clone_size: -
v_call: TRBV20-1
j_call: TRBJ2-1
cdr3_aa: CSARSQIDNEQFF

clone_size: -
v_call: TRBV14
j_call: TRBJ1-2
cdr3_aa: CASSSIQGAINGYTF

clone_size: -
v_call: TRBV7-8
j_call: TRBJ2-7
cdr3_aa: CASSVGLAGATHEQYF

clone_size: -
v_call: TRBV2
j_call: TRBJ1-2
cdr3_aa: CASRPGVDYGYTF

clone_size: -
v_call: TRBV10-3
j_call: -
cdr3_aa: CAISGTSYEQYF

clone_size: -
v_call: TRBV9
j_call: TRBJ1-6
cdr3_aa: CASTPGVNNSPLHF

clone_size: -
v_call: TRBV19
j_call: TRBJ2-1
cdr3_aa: CASSIGLSGGNEQFF

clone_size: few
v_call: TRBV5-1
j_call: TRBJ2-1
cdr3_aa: CASSPDIYNEQFF